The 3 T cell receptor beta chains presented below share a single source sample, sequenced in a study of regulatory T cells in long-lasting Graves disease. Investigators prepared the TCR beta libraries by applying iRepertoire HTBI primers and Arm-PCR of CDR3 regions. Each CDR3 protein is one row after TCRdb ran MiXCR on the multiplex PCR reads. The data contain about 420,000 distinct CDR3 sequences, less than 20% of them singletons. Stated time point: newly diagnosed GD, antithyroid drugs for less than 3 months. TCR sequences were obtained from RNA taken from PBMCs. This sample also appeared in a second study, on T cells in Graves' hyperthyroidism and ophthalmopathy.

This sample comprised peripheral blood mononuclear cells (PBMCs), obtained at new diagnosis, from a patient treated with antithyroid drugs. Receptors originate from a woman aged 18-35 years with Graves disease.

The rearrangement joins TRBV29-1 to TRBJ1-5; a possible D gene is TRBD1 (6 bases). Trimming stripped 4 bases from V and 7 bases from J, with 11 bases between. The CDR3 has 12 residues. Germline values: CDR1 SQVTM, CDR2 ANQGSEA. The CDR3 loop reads CSVAGEGQPQHF. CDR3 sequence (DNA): TGCAGCGTTGCAGGGGAAGGGCAGCCCCAGCATTTT.

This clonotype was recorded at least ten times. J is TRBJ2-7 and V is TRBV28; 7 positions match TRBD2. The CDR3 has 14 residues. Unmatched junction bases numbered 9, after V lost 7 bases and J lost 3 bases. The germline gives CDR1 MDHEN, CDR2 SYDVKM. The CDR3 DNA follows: TGTGCCAGCACCCAGACCGGGACTAACTACGAGCAGTACTTC. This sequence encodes CASTQTGTNYEQYF.

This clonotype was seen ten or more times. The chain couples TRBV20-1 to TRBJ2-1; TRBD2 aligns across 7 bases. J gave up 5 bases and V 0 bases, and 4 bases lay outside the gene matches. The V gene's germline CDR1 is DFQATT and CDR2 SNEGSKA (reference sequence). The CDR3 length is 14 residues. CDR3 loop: CSARDGRGNNEQFF. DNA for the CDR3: TGCAGTGCTAGAGACGGGCGGGGGAACAATGAGCAGTTCTTC.